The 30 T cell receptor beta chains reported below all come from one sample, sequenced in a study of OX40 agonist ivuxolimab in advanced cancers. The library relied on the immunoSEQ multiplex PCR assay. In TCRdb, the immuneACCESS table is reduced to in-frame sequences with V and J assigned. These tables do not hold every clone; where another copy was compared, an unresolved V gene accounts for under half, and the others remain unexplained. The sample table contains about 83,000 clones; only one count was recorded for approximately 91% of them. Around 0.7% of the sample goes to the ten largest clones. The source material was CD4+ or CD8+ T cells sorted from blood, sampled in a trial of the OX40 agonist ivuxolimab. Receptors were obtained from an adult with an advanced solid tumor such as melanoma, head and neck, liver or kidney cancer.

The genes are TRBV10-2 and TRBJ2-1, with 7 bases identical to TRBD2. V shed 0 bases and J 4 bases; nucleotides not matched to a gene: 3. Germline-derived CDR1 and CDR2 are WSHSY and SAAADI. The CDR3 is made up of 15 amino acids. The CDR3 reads CASSESIGGYNEQFF. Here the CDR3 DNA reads TGCGCCAGCAGTGAGTCCATCGGGGGGTACAATGAGCAGTTCTTC.

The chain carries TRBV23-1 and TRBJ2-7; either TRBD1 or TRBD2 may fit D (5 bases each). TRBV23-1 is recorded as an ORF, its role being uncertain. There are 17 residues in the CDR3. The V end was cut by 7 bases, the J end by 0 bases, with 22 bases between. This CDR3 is CASKRIRGPSLSYEQYF. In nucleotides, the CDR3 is TGCGCCAGCAAACGCATACGGGGCCCCAGTCTCTCCTACGAGCAGTACTTC.

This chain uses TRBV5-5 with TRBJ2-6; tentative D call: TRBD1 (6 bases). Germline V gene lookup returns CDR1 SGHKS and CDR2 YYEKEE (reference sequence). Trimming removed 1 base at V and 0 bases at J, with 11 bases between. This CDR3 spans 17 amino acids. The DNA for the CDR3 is TGTGCCAGCAGCTTGCCCCGGACAGCCTCTGGGGCCAACGTCCTGACTTTC. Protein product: CASSLPRTASGANVLTF.

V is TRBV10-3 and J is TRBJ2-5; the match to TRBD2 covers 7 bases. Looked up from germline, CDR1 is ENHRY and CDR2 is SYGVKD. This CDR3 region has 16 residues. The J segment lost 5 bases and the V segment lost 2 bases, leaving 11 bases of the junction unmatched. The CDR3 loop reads CAISEVWSGVGETQYF. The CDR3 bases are TGTGCCATCAGTGAGGTGTGGAGCGGGGTAGGGGAGACCCAGTACTTC.

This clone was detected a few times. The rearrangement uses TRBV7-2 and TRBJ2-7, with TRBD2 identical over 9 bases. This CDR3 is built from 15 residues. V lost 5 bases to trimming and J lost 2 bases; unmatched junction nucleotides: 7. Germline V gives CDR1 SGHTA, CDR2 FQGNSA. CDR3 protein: CASSLRRGGTYEQYF. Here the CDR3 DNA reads TGTGCCAGCAGCCTCCGGCGGGGGGGGACCTACGAGCAGTACTTC.

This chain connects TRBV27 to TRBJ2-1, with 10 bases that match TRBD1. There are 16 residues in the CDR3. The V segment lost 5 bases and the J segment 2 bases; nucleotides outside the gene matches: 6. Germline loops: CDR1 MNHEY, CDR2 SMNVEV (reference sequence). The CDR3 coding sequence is TGTGCCAGCAGTCCTGGGACAGGGGACCCCTACAATGAGCAGTTCTTC. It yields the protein CASSPGTGDPYNEQFF.

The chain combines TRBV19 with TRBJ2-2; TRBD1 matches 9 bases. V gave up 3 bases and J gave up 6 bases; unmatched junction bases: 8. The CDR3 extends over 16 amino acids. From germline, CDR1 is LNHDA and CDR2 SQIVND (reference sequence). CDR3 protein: CASSIPTGGPPGELFF. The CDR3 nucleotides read TGTGCCAGTAGTATCCCGACAGGGGGGCCTCCCGGGGAGCTGTTTTTT.

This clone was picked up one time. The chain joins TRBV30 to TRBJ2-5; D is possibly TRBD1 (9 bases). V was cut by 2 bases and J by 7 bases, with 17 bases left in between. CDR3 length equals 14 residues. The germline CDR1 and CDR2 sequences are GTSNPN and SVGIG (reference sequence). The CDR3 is CAWSTGGAGGTQYF. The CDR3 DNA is TGTGCCTGGAGTACAGGGGGCGCGGGGGGGACCCAGTACTTC.

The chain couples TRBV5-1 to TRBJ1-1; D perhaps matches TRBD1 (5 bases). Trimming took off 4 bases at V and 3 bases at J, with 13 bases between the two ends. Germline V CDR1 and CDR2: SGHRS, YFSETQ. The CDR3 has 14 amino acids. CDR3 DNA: TGCGCCAGCAGCCCAGGGAATTTGCACACTGAAGCTTTCTTT. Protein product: CASSPGNLHTEAFF.

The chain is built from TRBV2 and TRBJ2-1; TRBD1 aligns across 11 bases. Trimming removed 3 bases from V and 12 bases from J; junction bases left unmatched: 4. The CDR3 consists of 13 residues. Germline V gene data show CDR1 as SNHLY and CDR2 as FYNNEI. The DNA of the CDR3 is TGTGCCAGCAGTGAGGACAGGGGGCCGCGGCAGTTCTTC. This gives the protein CASSEDRGPRQFF.

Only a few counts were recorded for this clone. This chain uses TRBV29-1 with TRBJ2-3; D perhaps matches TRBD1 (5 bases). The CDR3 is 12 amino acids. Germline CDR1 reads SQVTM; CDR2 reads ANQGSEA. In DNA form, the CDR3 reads TGCACCATAAGGGGTCAAACAGATACGCAGTATTTT. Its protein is CTIRGQTDTQYF.

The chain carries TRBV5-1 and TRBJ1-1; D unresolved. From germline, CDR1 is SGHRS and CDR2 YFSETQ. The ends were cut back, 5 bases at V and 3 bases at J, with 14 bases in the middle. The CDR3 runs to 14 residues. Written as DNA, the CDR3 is TGCGCCAGCAGTAGGGCTCCGGGCGACACTGAAGCTTTCTTT. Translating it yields CASSRAPGDTEAFF.

This chain's CDR3 is CASSLVTSGNTIYF. In nucleotides, the CDR3 is TGTGCCAGCAGCTTGGTGACAAGCGGAAACACCATATATTTT. The rearrangement joins TRBV5-6 to TRBJ1-3, with D unclear. The CDR3 sequence is 14 residues long. The V gene lost 0 bases and the J gene lost 4 bases, with 8 bases spanning the gap. The germline gives CDR1 SGHDT, CDR2 YYEEEE.

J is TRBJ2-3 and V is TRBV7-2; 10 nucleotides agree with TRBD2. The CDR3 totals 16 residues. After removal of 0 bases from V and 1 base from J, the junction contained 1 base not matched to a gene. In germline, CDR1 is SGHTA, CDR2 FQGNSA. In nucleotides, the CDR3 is TGTGCCAGCAGCTTAGCCGGGACTAGCGGCACAGATACGCAGTATTTT. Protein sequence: CASSLAGTSGTDTQYF.

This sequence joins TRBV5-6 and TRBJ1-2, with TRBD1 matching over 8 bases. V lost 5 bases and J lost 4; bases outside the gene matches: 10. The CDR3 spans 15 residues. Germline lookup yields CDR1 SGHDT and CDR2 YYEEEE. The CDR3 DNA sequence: TGTGCCAGCAGACCTATTACAGGGGGGGTCTATGGCTACACCTTC. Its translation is CASRPITGGVYGYTF.

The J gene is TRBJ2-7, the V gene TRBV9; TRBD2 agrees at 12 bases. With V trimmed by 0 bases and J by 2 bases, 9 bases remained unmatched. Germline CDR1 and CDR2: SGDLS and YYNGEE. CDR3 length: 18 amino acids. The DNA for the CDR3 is TGTGCCAGCAGCGTAGGGCTAGCGGGAGGGCCGGGTACCTACGAGCAGTACTTC. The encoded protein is CASSVGLAGGPGTYEQYF.

The CDR3 sequence is CASSLDPGEGEKLFF. The CDR3 coding sequence is TGTGCCAGCAGCTTAGACCCGGGGGAGGGTGAAAAACTGTTTTTT. The rearrangement joins TRBV5-4 to TRBJ1-4; D is perhaps TRBD1 (5 bases). The CDR3 extends over 15 amino acids. Trimming removed 2 bases at V and 7 bases at J, with 15 bases between. Germline CDR1 SGHNT, CDR2 YYREEE (reference sequence).

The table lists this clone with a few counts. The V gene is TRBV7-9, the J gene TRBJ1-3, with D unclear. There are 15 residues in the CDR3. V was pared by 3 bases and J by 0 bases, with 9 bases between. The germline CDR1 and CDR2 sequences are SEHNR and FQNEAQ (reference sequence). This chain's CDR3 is CASSFSGYSGNTIYF. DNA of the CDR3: TGTGCCAGCAGCTTTTCGGGGTACTCTGGAAACACCATATATTTT.

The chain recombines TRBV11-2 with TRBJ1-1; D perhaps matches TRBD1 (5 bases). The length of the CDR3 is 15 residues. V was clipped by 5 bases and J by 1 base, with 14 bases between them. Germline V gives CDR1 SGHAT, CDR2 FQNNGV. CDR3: CASSPRARGNTEAFF. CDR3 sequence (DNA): TGTGCCAGCAGCCCACGGGCAAGGGGGAACACTGAAGCTTTCTTT.

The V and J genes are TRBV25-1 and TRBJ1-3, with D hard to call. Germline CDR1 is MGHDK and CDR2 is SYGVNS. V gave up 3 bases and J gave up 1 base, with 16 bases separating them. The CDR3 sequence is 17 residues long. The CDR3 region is CASSDPRSVRSGNTIYF. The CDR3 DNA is TGTGCCAGCAGTGATCCGAGAAGCGTTAGGTCTGGAAACACCATATATTTT.

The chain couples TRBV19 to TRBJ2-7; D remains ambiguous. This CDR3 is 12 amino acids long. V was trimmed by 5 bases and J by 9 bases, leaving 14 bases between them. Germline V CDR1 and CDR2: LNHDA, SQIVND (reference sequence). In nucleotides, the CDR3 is TGTGCCAGTAGTCCGCGGCCAGGTGCGCAGTACTTC. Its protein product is CASSPRPGAQYF.

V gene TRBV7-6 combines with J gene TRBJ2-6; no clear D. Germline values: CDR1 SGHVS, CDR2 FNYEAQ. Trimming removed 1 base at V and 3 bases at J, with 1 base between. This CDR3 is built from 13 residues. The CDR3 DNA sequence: TGTGCCAGCAGCTTAGTTGGGGCCAACGTCCTGACTTTC. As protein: CASSLVGANVLTF.

The CDR3 region is CAWARQSSNYGYTF. The CDR3 nucleotides are TGTGCCTGGGCAAGACAGTCAAGTAACTATGGCTACACCTTC. The chain is built from TRBV30 and TRBJ1-2, with D possibly being TRBD1 (5 bases). The germline gives CDR1 GTSNPN, CDR2 SVGIG (reference sequence). Trimming stripped 5 bases from V and 1 base from J, with 14 bases between. The CDR3 extends over 14 amino acids.

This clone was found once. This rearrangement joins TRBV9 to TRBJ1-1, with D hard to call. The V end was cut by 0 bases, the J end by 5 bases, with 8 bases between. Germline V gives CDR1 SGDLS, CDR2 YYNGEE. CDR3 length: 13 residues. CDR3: CASSVEMSTEAFF. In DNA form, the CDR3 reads TGTGCCAGCAGCGTAGAGATGAGTACTGAAGCTTTCTTT.

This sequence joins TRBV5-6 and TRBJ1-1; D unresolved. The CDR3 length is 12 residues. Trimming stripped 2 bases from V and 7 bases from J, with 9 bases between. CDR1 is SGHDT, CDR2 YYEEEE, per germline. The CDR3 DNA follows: TGTGCCAGCAGCTTTGTGAGCCTTGAAGCTTTCTTT. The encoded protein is CASSFVSLEAFF.

The CDR3 sequence is CSVDTGLNTEAFF. The CDR3 nucleotides are TGCAGCGTTGACACGGGTTTGAACACTGAAGCTTTCTTT. J is TRBJ1-1 and V is TRBV29-1, with D unresolved. From germline, CDR1 is SQVTM and CDR2 ANQGSEA. The CDR3 runs 13 residues. Trimming stripped 3 bases from V and 0 bases from J, with 8 bases between.

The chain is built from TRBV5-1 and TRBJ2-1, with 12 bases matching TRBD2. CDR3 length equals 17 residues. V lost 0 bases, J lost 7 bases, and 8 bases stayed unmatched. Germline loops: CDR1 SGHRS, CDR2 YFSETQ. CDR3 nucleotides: TGCGCCAGCAGCTTGGATCAACTAGCGGGGGGTGGGAATGAGCAGTTCTTC. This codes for CASSLDQLAGGGNEQFF.

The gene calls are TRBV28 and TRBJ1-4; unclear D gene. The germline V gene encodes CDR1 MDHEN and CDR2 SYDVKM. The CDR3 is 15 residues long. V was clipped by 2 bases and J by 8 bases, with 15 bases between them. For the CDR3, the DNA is TGTGCCAGCAGTTTAGTCGAGTGGATAGGCGAAAAACTGTTTTTT. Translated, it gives CASSLVEWIGEKLFF. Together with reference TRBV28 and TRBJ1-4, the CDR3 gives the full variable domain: DVKVTQSSRYLVKRTGEKVFLECVQDMDHENMFWYRQDPGLGLRLIYFSYDVKMKEKGDIPEGYSVSREKKERFSLILESASTNQTSMYLCASSLVEWIGEKLFFGSGTQLSVL.

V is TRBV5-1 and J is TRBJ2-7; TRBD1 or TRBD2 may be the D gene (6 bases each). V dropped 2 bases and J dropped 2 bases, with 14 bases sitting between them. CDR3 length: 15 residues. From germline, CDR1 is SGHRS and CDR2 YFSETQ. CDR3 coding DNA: TGCGCCAGCAGCTTAATCGGGGGCTCCACCTACGAGCAGTACTTC. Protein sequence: CASSLIGGSTYEQYF.

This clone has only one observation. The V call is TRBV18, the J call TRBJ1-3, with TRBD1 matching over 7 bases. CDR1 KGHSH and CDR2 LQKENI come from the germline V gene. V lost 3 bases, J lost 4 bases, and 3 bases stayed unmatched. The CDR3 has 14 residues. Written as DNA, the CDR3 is TGTGCCAGCTCACCCCTGGACAGGGGAAACACCATATATTTT. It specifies CASSPLDRGNTIYF.